This TCR beta chain was captured by sequencing in a study of blood T cell repertoires in COVID-19. Study at large: Samples taken during acute and convalescent COVID-19 were collected in the United States, Italy and Spain. T cells, B-cell-depleted T cells, or PBMCs supplied cDNA or gDNA.

V lost 2 bases to trimming and J lost 2 bases, with 9 bases between them. Germline-derived CDR1 and CDR2 are SGHVS and FQNEAQ. The CDR3 totals 14 residues. In the study's own analysis: Nucleated cell number was recorded as an estimate derived from reference gene primer amplification. Sequencing used immunoSEQ multiplex PCR; TCRdb keeps in-frame clones, though not all of them. The D gene and trimming were derived from the DNA, and the V and J assignments and clone size from that table. This table has approximately 110,000 clones, 84% appearing once. The chain carries TRBV7-8 and TRBJ2-5, with D unresolved. Sequencing was done on a sample of peripheral blood. This clonotype was obtained from a woman of 80 years or more with active or convalescent COVID-19. CDR3 sequence (DNA): TGTGCCAGCAGCTTAATGTCAGGTCAAGAGACCCAGTACTTC. Its translation: CASSLMSGQETQYF.